The 24 T cell receptor beta chains presented below share a single source sample, sequenced in a study of identical twins. Each CDR3 protein gets one entry after TCRdb re-called the 5' RACE reads with MiXCR. The data show roughly 290,000 distinct CDR3 sequences, around 9.7% seen once. These records were also assigned to another study, of yellow fever vaccine responses in identical twins.

The sequenced sample was CD8+ T cells sorted from blood. The receptor set was obtained from a woman aged 18 to 35 in good health.

This clonotype has only a few counts. The V gene is TRBV6-2 or TRBV6-3, the J gene TRBJ1-1; perhaps TRBD1 as D (5 bases). This CDR3 contains 14 residues. Trimming took off 7 bases at V and 0 bases at J, with 12 bases between the two ends. Germline lookup yields CDR1 MNHEY and CDR2 SVGEGT. The CDR3 sequence: CASTLTAMNTEAFF. The CDR3 bases are TGTGCCAGCACCCTGACAGCCATGAACACTGAAGCTTTCTTT.

This clonotype has at least ten counts. The genes are TRBV28 and TRBJ2-5; D is possibly TRBD2 (5 bases). CDR1 is MDHEN and CDR2 is SYDVKM in the germline V gene. The V and J ends lost 8 bases and 5 bases respectively, with 15 bases between them. The CDR3 covers 13 residues. CDR3 nucleotide sequence: TGTGCCAGCGGACTGTATAGTGGGGAGACCCAGTACTTC. This encodes CASGLYSGETQYF. Drawing the rest from reference TRBV28 and TRBJ2-5, the complete variable domain is DVKVTQSSRYLVKRTGEKVFLECVQDMDHENMFWYRQDPGLGLRLIYFSYDVKMKEKGDIPEGYSVSREKKERFSLILESASTNQTSMYLCASGLYSGETQYFGPGTRLLVL.

The chain has TRBV4-3 and TRBJ2-7, with D unclear. CDR3 size: 14 residues. V was clipped by 0 bases and J by 3 bases, with 9 bases between them. Per germline, CDR1 LGHNA and CDR2 YSLEER. CDR3 DNA: TGCGCCAGCAGCCAAGATATCGCGATCTACGAGCAGTACTTC. Its translation: CASSQDIAIYEQYF.

This clonotype has more than one count but fewer than ten. The rearrangement joins TRBV7-2 to TRBJ1-1; D is uncertain. Trimming took 1 base from V and 3 from J, leaving 3 bases between them. The CDR3 is 12 residues long. Germline CDR1 reads SGHTA; CDR2 reads FQGNSA. In nucleotides, the CDR3 is TGTGCCAGCAGCTTAGATTACACTGAAGCTTTCTTT. Protein: CASSLDYTEAFF.

This clonotype was detected only a few times. J is TRBJ2-6 and V is TRBV7-8; D gene unclear. V was clipped by 5 bases and J by 0 bases, with 14 bases between them. From germline, CDR1 is SGHVS and CDR2 FQNEAQ. The length of the CDR3 is 17 residues. The DNA for the CDR3 is TGTGCCAGCAGCCTGATGACTGTTCGCTCTGGGGCCAACGTCCTGACTTTC. Its translation is CASSLMTVRSGANVLTF.

The table lists this clonotype with a few counts. The DNA of the CDR3 is TGTGCCAGCAGCTTCGCGACAGCCTACGAGCAGTACTTC. It yields the protein CASSFATAYEQYF. The chain carries TRBV11-3 and TRBJ2-7; maybe TRBD1 (5 bases). This CDR3 has 13 amino acids. The V end was cut by 3 bases, the J end by 2 bases, with 8 bases between. The germline gives CDR1 SGHNT, CDR2 YENEEA.

This clonotype has only a few counts. The chain is built from TRBV6-5 and TRBJ2-1, with 9 bases fitting TRBD1. Germline V gives CDR1 MNHEY, CDR2 SVGAGI. The CDR3 is made up of 15 amino acids. The V segment lost 6 bases and the J segment 7 bases; nucleotides outside the gene matches: 10. CDR3 sequence reads: CASSHSGTGLNEQFF. CDR3 in DNA: TGTGCCAGCAGCCACTCCGGGACAGGGCTGAATGAGCAGTTCTTC.

This clonotype was counted ten times or more. V and J are TRBV6-5 and TRBJ2-7; D unresolved. CDR3 length: 14 amino acids. Germline values: CDR1 MNHEY, CDR2 SVGAGI. V lost 2 bases, J lost 2 bases, and 10 bases lay in between. The CDR3 nucleotides read TGTGCCAGCAGTTACGATGCGGCCCCCTACGAGCAGTACTTC. This codes for CASSYDAAPYEQYF.

The chain combines TRBV7-9 with TRBJ2-7; no reliable D call. CDR1 SEHNR and CDR2 FQNEAQ come from the germline V gene (reference sequence). This CDR3 is built from 12 residues. V lost 5 bases and J 12 bases, leaving 17 bases between the germline ends. The CDR3 loop reads CASSPPLPGGYF. DNA of the CDR3: TGTGCCAGCAGCCCTCCCCTACCGGGTGGGTACTTC.

The genes are TRBV27 and TRBJ2-3; 8 positions match TRBD2. The CDR3 runs to 15 residues. Trimming at V came to 5 bases and at J to 0 bases, leaving 4 bases not matched to a gene. Per the germline V gene, CDR1 is MNHEY and CDR2 is SMNVEV (reference sequence). The CDR3 loop is CASSGLAVSTDTQYF. Written as DNA, the CDR3 is TGTGCCAGCAGTGGACTAGCAGTTAGCACAGATACGCAGTATTTT.

Regarding this clonotype: Given a much more abundant clone one base away, this may be a read error. CDR3 sequence: CASRSDWGDNEQFF. The CDR3 DNA sequence: TGTGCCAGCAGGAGCGATTGGGGCGACAATGAGCAGTTCTTC. The J gene is TRBJ2-1, the V gene TRBV27; tentative D call: TRBD1 (5 bases). This CDR3 contains 14 residues. CDR1 and CDR2 from the germline V gene are MNHEY and SMNVEV (reference sequence). The V and J ends lost 6 bases and 5 bases respectively, with 14 bases between them.

This clonotype has a count of ten or more. The chain is built from TRBV29-1 and TRBJ2-7; no clear D. The V gene's germline CDR1 is SQVTM and CDR2 ANQGSEA. This CDR3 spans 15 amino acids. Trimming removed 6 bases from V and 4 bases from J, with 22 bases in between. Here the CDR3 reads CSVTPGSPLPYEQYF. Written as DNA, the CDR3 is TGCAGCGTGACCCCAGGAAGTCCTTTACCGTACGAGCAGTACTTC.

This clonotype was counted only a few times. The V and J genes are TRBV28 and TRBJ1-1; D perhaps matches TRBD1 (5 bases). The germline CDR1 and CDR2 sequences are MDHEN and SYDVKM. Between the trimmed V and J ends, which lost 7 bases and 4 bases, there was a span of 13 bases. This CDR3 spans 13 amino acids. This CDR3 is CASKFGGLTEAFF. The CDR3 region has the DNA TGTGCCAGCAAATTCGGGGGACTCACTGAAGCTTTCTTT.

This clonotype was picked up many times. The chain joins TRBV27 to TRBJ1-4; D gene ambiguous. Trimming cost V 6 bases and J 0 bases, with 17 bases left between them. CDR1 is MNHEY, CDR2 SMNVEV, per germline (reference sequence). The CDR3 loop spans 17 amino acids. DNA for the CDR3: TGTGCCAGCAGCCAGTTCCCCGCAGCCGCAACTAATGAAAAACTGTTTTTT. Encoded protein: CASSQFPAAATNEKLFF.

The chain recombines TRBV3-1 with TRBJ1-4; D remains unclear. The V end was cut by 0 bases, the J end by 4 bases, with 21 bases between. The CDR3 is 19 residues long. CDR1 and CDR2 (germline): LGHDT, YNNKEL (reference sequence). The CDR3 region is CASSQERVPNLRSNEKLFF. The DNA for the CDR3 is TGTGCCAGCAGCCAAGAGCGGGTCCCTAATCTAAGGAGTAATGAAAAACTGTTTTTT.

The table lists this clonotype with many counts. The chain joins TRBV7-9 to TRBJ2-7; TRBD1 matches at 7 bases. Per germline, CDR1 SEHNR and CDR2 FQNEAQ (reference sequence). The CDR3 sequence is 14 residues long. Losses at the gene ends were 7 bases for V and 2 bases for J; bases not matched to a gene: 8. Written as DNA, the CDR3 is TGTGCCAGCACCCAGAGGCAGGGGGCCTACGAGCAGTACTTC. Translation gives CASTQRQGAYEQYF.

The rearrangement uses TRBV12-3 or TRBV12-4 and TRBJ2-2; TRBD2 aligns across 7 bases. The ends lost 6 bases at V and 4 bases at J; junction bases unmatched: 14. This CDR3 has 17 residues. CDR3 sequence: CASRGMGGRRGTGELFF. The CDR3 DNA is TGTGCCAGCAGGGGAATGGGGGGGAGGAGGGGCACCGGGGAGCTGTTTTTT.

The chain couples TRBV28 to TRBJ2-2, with D perhaps matching TRBD2 (6 bases). Germline V gene lookup returns CDR1 MDHEN and CDR2 SYDVKM. The CDR3 is 15 amino acids. V lost 5 bases to trimming and J lost 4 bases, with 14 bases between them. For the CDR3, the DNA is TGTGCCAGCAGTGGGGACCGGAGGGCCACCGGGGAGCTGTTTTTT. Encoded protein: CASSGDRRATGELFF.

This clonotype has ten or more counts. The chain recombines TRBV4-3 with TRBJ2-7, with 8 nucleotides matching TRBD2. This CDR3 region has 15 residues. Germline CDR1 reads LGHNA; CDR2 reads YSLEER. With V trimmed by 1 base and J by 1 base, 3 bases remained unmatched. The CDR3 nucleotides are TGCGCCAGCAGCCAAGGTTCGGGAGGGTCCTACGAGCAGTACTTC. Its protein product is CASSQGSGGSYEQYF.

This clonotype was seen ten or more times. The rearrangement joins TRBV20-1 to TRBJ2-5, with TRBD1 matching over 7 bases. This CDR3 has 16 residues. In germline, CDR1 is DFQATT, CDR2 SNEGSKA (reference sequence). J was trimmed by 5 bases and V by 3 bases; bases with no gene match: 15. CDR3: CSARDRKTTKRETQYF. CDR3 nucleotide sequence: TGCAGTGCTAGGGACAGGAAAACTACAAAGCGGGAGACCCAGTACTTC.

A note on this clonotype: The junction departs from the called germline gene at one end, perhaps through a read error. The rearrangement uses TRBV15 and TRBJ2-3, with 8 bases identical to TRBD2. Germline CDR1 LNHNV, CDR2 YYDKDF (reference sequence). The length of the CDR3 is 15 residues. The CDR3 sequence: CATNLGGGITDTQYF. The DNA of the CDR3 is TGTGCGACCAACCTGGGCGGGGGGATCACAGATACGCAGTATTTT.

CDR3 in amino acids: CASSPVLAGDDPYEQYF. DNA for the CDR3: TGTGCCAGCTCACCAGTACTAGCGGGAGATGATCCCTACGAGCAGTACTTC. The chain is built from TRBV18 and TRBJ2-7; 11 positions agree with TRBD2. Germline lookup yields CDR1 KGHSH and CDR2 LQKENI. J was trimmed by 2 bases and V by 2 bases; bases with no gene match: 8. The CDR3 is 17 amino acids.

In its sample, this clonotype was seen a few times. The chain uses TRBV3-1 and TRBJ2-7; D may be TRBD1 (5 bases). The CDR3 covers 16 residues. Germline V CDR1 and CDR2: LGHDT, YNNKEL (reference sequence). The V gene lost 0 bases and the J gene lost 0 bases, with 12 bases spanning the gap. The CDR3 DNA follows: TGTGCCAGCAGCCAAGATCTACAGGTGACCTCCTACGAGCAGTACTTC. Amino acid sequence: CASSQDLQVTSYEQYF.

The chain is built from TRBV7-2 and TRBJ2-1; TRBD2 matches at 11 bases. The CDR3 is 15 amino acids. V trimming: 5 bases; J trimming: 9 bases; junction bases outside the gene matches: 9. The germline V gene encodes CDR1 SGHTA and CDR2 FQGNSA. The CDR3 nucleotides are TGTGCCAGCAGCGACCCTGGACTAGCGGGTGGTGAGCAGTTCTTC. Protein sequence: CASSDPGLAGGEQFF.